These 27 T cell receptor beta chains share one sample of origin, sequenced in a study of shared clonotypes between healthy human individuals. The table came from immunoSEQ multiplex PCR; TCRdb's copy has only in-frame clones and leaves some out. The data hold fewer than 2.5 million clones, with 93% observed a single time. Sequences were obtained from naive CD4+ T cells from PBMCs. Subset denoted: CD45RA+ positively selected. Receptors originate from a man in his late teens or twenties in good health. Some clones in this sample may be carry-over from other donors' samples.

The gene calls are TRBV19 and TRBJ2-7, with a tentative D call TRBD2 (5 bases). The CDR3 runs to 14 residues. CDR1 LNHDA and CDR2 SQIVND come from the germline V gene (reference sequence). V dropped 2 bases and J dropped 3 bases, with 11 bases sitting between them. CDR3 nucleotide sequence: TGTGCCAGTAGTATAAAGAGGGCCGGCTACGAGCAGTACTTC. It encodes CASSIKRAGYEQYF.

The V call is TRBV7-6, the J call TRBJ1-1, with 7 positions matching TRBD1. With 3 bases clipped from V and 0 bases from J, the junction kept 4 bases outside the gene matches. Germline CDR1 SGHVS, CDR2 FNYEAQ. CDR3 size: 15 residues. CDR3 bases: TGTGCCAGCAGCTTCCGTACAGGGGTGAACACTGAAGCTTTCTTT. It codes for CASSFRTGVNTEAFF.

The table lists this clone with a count of one. The rearrangement joins TRBV6-5 to TRBJ1-5; the D is unclear. Germline lookup yields CDR1 MNHEY and CDR2 SVGAGI. This CDR3 comprises 15 residues. The V gene lost 6 bases and the J gene lost 0 bases, with 12 bases spanning the gap. This chain's CDR3 is CASSSTDGSNQPQHF. CDR3 bases: TGTGCCAGCAGCAGCACGGACGGTAGCAATCAGCCCCAGCATTTT.

The rearrangement links TRBV4-2 to TRBJ1-1, with D perhaps TRBD1 (6 bases). The CDR3 runs to 14 residues. V lost 5 bases to trimming and J lost 6 bases, with 16 bases between them. Germline V gives CDR1 LGHNA, CDR2 YNFKEQ. The CDR3 nucleotides read TGTGCCAGCAGCGCTAACAGGGCACCCCCTGAAGCTTTCTTT. Encoded protein: CASSANRAPPEAFF.

The rearrangement joins TRBV11-2 to TRBJ2-7; 8 bases map to TRBD1. From germline, CDR1 is SGHAT and CDR2 FQNNGV. CDR3 length equals 15 residues. V trimming: 4 bases; J trimming: 3 bases; junction bases outside the gene matches: 8. CDR3 sequence (DNA): TGTGCCAGCAGCTCGGACCGGGACAGGCACTACGAGCAGTACTTC. It encodes CASSSDRDRHYEQYF. The complete variable domain, with remaining parts taken from reference TRBV11-2 and TRBJ2-7, reads EAGVAQSPRYKIIEKRQSVAFWCNPISGHATLYWYQQILGQGPKLLIQFQNNGVVDDSQLPKDRFSAERLKGVDSTLKIQPAKLEDSAVYLCASSSDRDRHYEQYFGPGTRLTVT.

This rearrangement joins TRBV18 to TRBJ2-5, with 7 bases identical to TRBD2. Germline CDR1 and CDR2: KGHSH and LQKENI. Unmatched junction bases numbered 9, after V lost 0 bases and J lost 5 bases. This CDR3 is built from 16 residues. The CDR3 here is CASSPPDLAGGETQYF. The CDR3 nucleotides are TGTGCCAGCTCACCACCTGATCTAGCCGGGGGGGAGACCCAGTACTTC.

The chain combines TRBV28 with TRBJ2-7, with 11 bases matching TRBD1. The CDR3 is made up of 13 amino acids. Germline values: CDR1 MDHEN, CDR2 SYDVKM. Germline trimming cut 10 bases from V and 3 bases from J; bases unmatched to any gene: 5. The CDR3 protein is CATGTGGYYEQYF. In DNA, the CDR3 is TGTGCCACCGGGACAGGGGGGTACTACGAGCAGTACTTC.

The genes are TRBV7-2 and TRBJ1-5, with TRBD1 matching 8 bases. The germline gives CDR1 SGHTA, CDR2 FQGNSA. The CDR3 is made up of 15 amino acids. The J segment lost 6 bases and the V segment lost 2 bases, leaving 6 bases of the junction unmatched. The chain's CDR3 is CASSLTGGGGQPQHF. The CDR3 nucleotides read TGTGCCAGCAGCTTAACAGGGGGAGGGGGTCAGCCCCAGCATTTT.

The rearrangement links TRBV5-1 to TRBJ2-3; 13 nucleotides agree with TRBD2. The V and J ends lost 4 bases and 5 bases, in that order; junction bases with no gene match: 13. CDR1 and CDR2 from the germline V gene are SGHRS and YFSETQ. This CDR3 comprises 18 residues. The CDR3, as DNA: TGCGCCAGCAGCCCGGGACGGAGGGGACTAGCGGGAATAGATACGCAGTATTTT. Its translation is CASSPGRRGLAGIDTQYF.

This chain links TRBV4-3 with TRBJ2-1; D possibly matches TRBD1 or TRBD2 (6 bases each). The CDR3 loop spans 16 amino acids. Per the germline V gene, CDR1 is LGHNA and CDR2 is YSLEER. V lost 1 base and J lost 0, with 10 bases in between. The CDR3 DNA sequence: TGCGCCAGCAGCCAAGGGGGGGCAACCTCCTACAATGAGCAGTTCTTC. Its translation: CASSQGGATSYNEQFF.

The chain employs TRBV19 and TRBJ2-6; D call uncertain. Trimming took 4 bases from V and 0 from J, leaving 10 bases between them. This CDR3 contains 16 residues. The V gene's germline CDR1 is LNHDA and CDR2 SQIVND (reference sequence). The CDR3 spells CASSTNAPSGANVLTF. The CDR3 coding sequence is TGTGCCAGTAGTACAAACGCTCCCTCTGGGGCCAACGTCCTGACTTTC.

This chain links TRBV5-4 with TRBJ2-7, with TRBD1 matching over 9 bases. Germline values: CDR1 SGHNT, CDR2 YYREEE (reference sequence). The CDR3 contains 16 residues. The trim removed 4 bases at V and 3 bases at J, leaving 11 bases unmatched. The CDR3: CASSPGPQGANYEQYF. CDR3 in DNA: TGTGCCAGCAGCCCGGGACCACAGGGGGCGAACTACGAGCAGTACTTC.

This clone was seen just once. The chain's CDR3 is CATSRGASGRENEQFF. For the CDR3, the DNA is TGTGCCACCAGCAGAGGGGCTAGCGGGAGGGAAAATGAGCAGTTCTTC. This chain connects TRBV15 to TRBJ2-1; 12 bases are a match to TRBD2. CDR3 length equals 16 residues. Germline V lookup: CDR1 LNHNV, CDR2 YYDKDF (reference sequence). J was trimmed by 7 bases and V by 1 base; bases with no gene match: 5. The variable domain in full, completed from reference TRBV15 and TRBJ2-1, reads DAMVIQNPRYQVTQFGKPVTLSCSQTLNHNVMYWYQQKSSQAPKLLFHYYDKDFNNEADTPDNFQSRRPNTSFCFLDIRSPGLGDTAMYLCATSRGASGRENEQFFGPGTRLTVL.

The chain links TRBV9 to TRBJ2-1; no firm D call. V lost 0 bases to trimming and J lost 0 bases, with 7 bases between them. This CDR3 has 15 residues. The germline V gene encodes CDR1 SGDLS and CDR2 YYNGEE. For the CDR3, the DNA is TGTGCCAGCAGCGTAGCAAGTGTCTCCTACAATGAGCAGTTCTTC. Residues: CASSVASVSYNEQFF.

Details on this clone: The identical CDR3 is also encoded by other nucleotide sequences in the sample. The V and J genes are TRBV6-5 and TRBJ2-7; a possible D gene is TRBD2 (6 bases). The CDR3 extends over 14 amino acids. The V and J ends lost 0 bases and 4 bases respectively, with 10 bases between them. Germline assignment: CDR1 MNHEY and CDR2 SVGAGI. The CDR3 DNA is TGTGCCAGCAGTTACTCGCGGGGCCCTTACGAGCAGTACTTC. Amino acids: CASSYSRGPYEQYF.

The V call is TRBV7-2, the J call TRBJ2-7, with no clear D. Germline V gene lookup returns CDR1 SGHTA and CDR2 FQGNSA. The V end lost 1 base, the J end lost 2 bases, and 12 bases lay between the germline ends. CDR3 length equals 15 residues. DNA for the CDR3: TGTGCCAGCAGCTTAGGTTCGGCTAACGCCTACGAGCAGTACTTC. Protein product: CASSLGSANAYEQYF.

The V and J genes are TRBV9 and TRBJ2-5; 7 positions agree with TRBD1. This CDR3 spans 15 amino acids. Germline assignment: CDR1 SGDLS and CDR2 YYNGEE. Trimming cost V 4 bases and J 5 bases; bases outside gene matches: 11. The CDR3 nucleotides read TGTGCCAGCAGCCCTCGGGACAGATGGCGGGAGACCCAGTACTTC. It codes for CASSPRDRWRETQYF.

The J gene is TRBJ2-7, the V gene TRBV27; 9 bases map to TRBD2. The CDR3 is 18 residues long. Looked up from germline, CDR1 is MNHEY and CDR2 is SMNVEV (reference sequence). V dropped 0 bases and J dropped 1; count of bases not matched to a gene: 10. CDR3: CASSLSGLAGLRSYEQYF. DNA for the CDR3: TGTGCCAGCAGTTTATCCGGGCTAGCGGGACTAAGGTCCTACGAGCAGTACTTC.

DNA for the CDR3: TGTGCCAGCAGCTTAGGTGCAGGGTCAGACTATGGCTACACCTTC. This sequence encodes CASSLGAGSDYGYTF. The chain combines TRBV7-9 with TRBJ1-2; D may be TRBD1 (5 bases). This CDR3 has 15 residues. V was cut by 1 base and J by 3 bases, with 12 bases left in between. Germline V gene lookup returns CDR1 SEHNR and CDR2 FQNEAQ (reference sequence).

The chain couples TRBV30 to TRBJ1-2, with D possibly TRBD1 on 5 matching bases. Germline CDR1 GTSNPN, CDR2 SVGIG (reference sequence). Deletions cut 0 bases from V and 1 base from J, with 6 bases between. This CDR3 is 13 amino acids long. The CDR3 loop is CAWSVRGNYGYTF. Here the CDR3 DNA reads TGTGCCTGGAGTGTAAGGGGTAACTATGGCTACACCTTC.

The chain couples TRBV28 to TRBJ2-1; D may be TRBD1 (5 bases). V gave up 5 bases and J gave up 7 bases, with 18 bases separating them. CDR1 and CDR2 (germline): MDHEN, SYDVKM. CDR3 size: 15 residues. CDR3 residues: CASSRAGNNRNEQFF. CDR3 coding DNA: TGTGCCAGCAGTCGGGCAGGGAATAACAGGAATGAGCAGTTCTTC.

The table lists this clone with a count of one. The V gene is TRBV19, the J gene TRBJ2-7; 8 nucleotides agree with TRBD1. From germline, CDR1 is LNHDA and CDR2 SQIVND (reference sequence). This CDR3 spans 15 amino acids. The V segment lost 7 bases and the J segment 2 bases; nucleotides outside the gene matches: 10. The CDR3 DNA is TGTGCCAGTACCCCGGACAGGGATCGGACCTACGAGCAGTACTTC. Protein sequence: CASTPDRDRTYEQYF.

This clone has a single count. Other DNA sequences in the sample encode the same CDR3. The rearrangement links TRBV28 to TRBJ2-7; TRBD1 aligns across 9 bases. Germline values: CDR1 MDHEN, CDR2 SYDVKM. This CDR3 region has 14 residues. The ends lost 6 bases at V and 3 bases at J; junction bases unmatched: 6. For the CDR3, the DNA is TGTGCCAGCAGCAGAGGGACAGGGCTCTACGAGCAGTACTTC. This translates into CASSRGTGLYEQYF.

V usage is TRBV7-3 and J usage is TRBJ2-1; 11 nucleotides line up with TRBD1. The length of the CDR3 is 16 residues. The germline gives CDR1 SGHTA, CDR2 FQGTGA. V shed 1 base, J shed 8 bases, and the junction held 7 bases outside the gene matches. The CDR3 loop is CASSLNVGQGAYEQFF. The CDR3 DNA sequence: TGTGCCAGCAGCTTAAATGTAGGACAGGGGGCTTATGAGCAGTTCTTC.

The chain is built from TRBV28 and TRBJ2-7, with TRBD2 identical over 11 bases. This CDR3 has 13 residues. In germline, CDR1 is MDHEN, CDR2 SYDVKM. V was pared by 3 bases and J by 12 bases, with 7 bases of the junction left unmatched. Here the CDR3 reads CASSLVAGGPRYF. CDR3 sequence (DNA): TGTGCCAGCAGTTTGGTAGCGGGAGGGCCTCGGTACTTC. The full variable domain, with the rest looked up from reference TRBV28 and TRBJ2-7, is DVKVTQSSRYLVKRTGEKVFLECVQDMDHENMFWYRQDPGLGLRLIYFSYDVKMKEKGDIPEGYSVSREKKERFSLILESASTNQTSMYLCASSLVAGGPRYFGPGTRLTVT.

The rearrangement links TRBV7-6 to TRBJ2-3; D not resolved. Germline loops: CDR1 SGHVS, CDR2 FNYEAQ. This CDR3 is built from 13 residues. V lost 4 bases and J 10 bases, leaving 15 bases between the germline ends. CDR3: CASSSQIGTAQYF. CDR3 nucleotides: TGTGCCAGCAGCTCTCAAATCGGTACGGCGCAGTATTTT.

V and J are TRBV19 and TRBJ2-2; a weak D match, TRBD1 (6 bases). The V end was cut by 4 bases, the J end by 6 bases, with 18 bases between. The germline CDR1 and CDR2 sequences are LNHDA and SQIVND (reference sequence). CDR3 size: 16 residues. The CDR3 DNA reads TGTGCCAGTAGTAGCGACAGGACAAGGCTGGCCGGGGAGCTGTTTTTT. It codes for CASSSDRTRLAGELFF.